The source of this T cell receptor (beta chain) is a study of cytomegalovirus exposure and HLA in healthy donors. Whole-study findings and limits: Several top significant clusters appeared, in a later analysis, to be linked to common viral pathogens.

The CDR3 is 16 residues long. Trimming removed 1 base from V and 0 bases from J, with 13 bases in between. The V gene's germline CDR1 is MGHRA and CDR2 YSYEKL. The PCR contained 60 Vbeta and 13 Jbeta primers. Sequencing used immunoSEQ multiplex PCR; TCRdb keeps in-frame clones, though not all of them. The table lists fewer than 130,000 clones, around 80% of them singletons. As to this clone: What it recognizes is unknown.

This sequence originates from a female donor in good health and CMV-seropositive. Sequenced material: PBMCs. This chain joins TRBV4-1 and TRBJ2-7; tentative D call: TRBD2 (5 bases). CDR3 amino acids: CASSQGLSGSSYEQYF. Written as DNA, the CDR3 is TGCGCCAGCAGCCAAGGGCTCAGTGGGAGCTCCTACGAGCAGTACTTC.